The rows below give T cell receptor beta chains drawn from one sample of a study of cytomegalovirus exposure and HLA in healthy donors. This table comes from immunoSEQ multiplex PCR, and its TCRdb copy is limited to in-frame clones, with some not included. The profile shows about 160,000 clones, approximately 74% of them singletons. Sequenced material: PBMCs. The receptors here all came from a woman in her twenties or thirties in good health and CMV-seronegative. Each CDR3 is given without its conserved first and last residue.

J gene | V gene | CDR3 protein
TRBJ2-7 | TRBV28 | ASKTSRSSYEQY
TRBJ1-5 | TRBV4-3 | ASSQDRTAGQPQH
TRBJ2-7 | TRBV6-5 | ASSYHTAYEQY
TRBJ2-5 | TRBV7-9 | ASSLGTGQETQY
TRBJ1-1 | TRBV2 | ASSELRADEAF
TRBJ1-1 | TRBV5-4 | ASSSRRDTEAF
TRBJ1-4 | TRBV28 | ASSFGGGLNEKLF
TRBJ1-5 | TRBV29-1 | SVSHRRDQPQH
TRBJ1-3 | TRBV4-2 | ASSQGAGPTSGNTIY
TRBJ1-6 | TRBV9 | ASSFGQGNSPLH
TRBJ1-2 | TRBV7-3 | ASSSDSYSNYGYT
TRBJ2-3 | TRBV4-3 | ASSQELSDTQY
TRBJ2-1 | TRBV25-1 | ASSPPWSSEDNEQF
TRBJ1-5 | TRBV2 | ATRQGPNQPQH
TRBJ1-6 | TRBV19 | ASSTPTGTYSPLH